This TCR beta chain is drawn from a study of blood T cell repertoires in COVID-19. Study details: The United States, Italy and Spain provided the acute and convalescent COVID-19 samples. Nucleic acid was either cDNA or gDNA, and it came from T cells, B-cell-depleted T cells, or PBMCs.

Germline V gene lookup returns CDR1 LGHNA and CDR2 YSLEER. The CDR3 loop spans 15 amino acids. V shed 1 base and J shed 3 bases, with 10 bases lying between them. Authors' analysis steps: Using reference gene primer amplification, nucleated cell counts were estimated. Profiled with immunoSEQ multiplex PCR; TCRdb holds only in-frame clones, not every one. D and trimming come from the DNA, and the V and J calls and clone size come from that table. Of a few hundred thousand clones listed, 75% to 85% are singletons. The sequencing input was peripheral blood. The receptor's source is a man aged 50 or older with active or convalescent COVID-19. The chain joins TRBV4-3 to TRBJ2-1, with D hard to call. CDR3 residues: CASSQGVAIYNEQFF. DNA for the CDR3: TGCGCCAGCAGCCAAGGAGTAGCCATCTACAATGAGCAGTTCTTC.